Sequencing of this T cell receptor (beta chain) was carried out in a study of cytomegalovirus exposure and HLA in healthy donors. Study-wide points: TCR beta V- and J-gene trimming, according to a later analysis, was linked to a missense DCLRE1C variant.

As for this clone: Its antigen is unidentified.

CDR1 and CDR2 from the germline V gene are SGHNT and YYREEE (reference sequence). The CDR3 totals 13 residues. The V and J ends lost 3 bases and 5 bases, in that order; junction bases with no gene match: 1. In the PCR, 60 Vbeta and 13 Jbeta primers were used. This table comes from immunoSEQ multiplex PCR, and its TCRdb copy is limited to in-frame clones, with some not included. The table records roughly 120,000 clones, about two thirds of them present only once. The receptor was derived from a man in his 60s in good health and CMV-seropositive. The chain links TRBV5-4 to TRBJ1-2, with TRBD1 matching over 10 bases. Sample: PBMCs. Here the CDR3 DNA reads TGTGCCAGCAGCTGGACAGGGGGGTATGGCTACACCTTC. Its protein is CASSWTGGYGYTF.